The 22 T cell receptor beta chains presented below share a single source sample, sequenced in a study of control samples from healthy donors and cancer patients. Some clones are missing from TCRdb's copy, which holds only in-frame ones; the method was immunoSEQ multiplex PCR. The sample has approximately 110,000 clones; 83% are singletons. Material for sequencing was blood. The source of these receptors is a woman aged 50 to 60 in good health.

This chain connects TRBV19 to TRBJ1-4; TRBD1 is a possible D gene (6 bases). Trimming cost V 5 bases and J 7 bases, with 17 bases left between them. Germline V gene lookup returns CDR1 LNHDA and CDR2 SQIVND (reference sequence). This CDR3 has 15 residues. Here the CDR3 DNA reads TGTGCCAGTAGTTCCCTCGAGGGGGGGAGTGAAAAACTGTTTTTT. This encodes CASSSLEGGSEKLFF.

The CDR3 DNA follows: TGTGCCAGCAGTGGGACAGGGGTTAGAAATGAGCAGTTCTTC. Its protein is CASSGTGVRNEQFF. The rearrangement uses TRBV7-3 and TRBJ2-1; TRBD1 agrees at 10 bases. The V segment lost 6 bases and the J segment 7 bases; nucleotides outside the gene matches: 6. Germline V gives CDR1 SGHTA, CDR2 FQGTGA. There are 14 residues in the CDR3.

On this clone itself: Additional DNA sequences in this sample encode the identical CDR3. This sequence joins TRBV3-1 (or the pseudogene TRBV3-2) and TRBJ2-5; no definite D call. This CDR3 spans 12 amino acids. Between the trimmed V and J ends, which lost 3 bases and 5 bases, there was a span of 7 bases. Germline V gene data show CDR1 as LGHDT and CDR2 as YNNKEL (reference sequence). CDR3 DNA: TGTGCCAGCAGCCAGAATGAGGAGACCCAGTACTTC. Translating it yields CASSQNEETQYF.

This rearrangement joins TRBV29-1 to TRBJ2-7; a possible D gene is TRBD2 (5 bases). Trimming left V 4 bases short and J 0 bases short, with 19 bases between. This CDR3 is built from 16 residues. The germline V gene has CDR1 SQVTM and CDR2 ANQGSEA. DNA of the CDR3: TGCAGCGTTGGGGGTGCCCCCGGGGTGAGCTCCTACGAGCAGTACTTC. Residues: CSVGGAPGVSSYEQYF.

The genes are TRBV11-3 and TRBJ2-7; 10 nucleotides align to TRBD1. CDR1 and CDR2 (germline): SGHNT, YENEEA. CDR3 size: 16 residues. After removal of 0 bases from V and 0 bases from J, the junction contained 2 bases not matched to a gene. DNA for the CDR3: TGTGCCAGCAGCTTAGAACGGACAGGGGGCTCCTACGAGCAGTACTTC. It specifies CASSLERTGGSYEQYF. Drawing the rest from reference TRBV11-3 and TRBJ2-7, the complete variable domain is EAGVVQSPRYKIIEKKQPVAFWCNPISGHNTLYWYLQNLGQGPELLIRYENEEAVDDSQLPKDRFSAERLKGVDSTLKIQPAELGDSAVYLCASSLERTGGSYEQYFGPGTRLTVT.

The CDR3 region has the DNA TGTGCCAGCAGTAACAGCTGGGGGGGGCTCACTGAAGCTTTCTTT. Amino acids: CASSNSWGGLTEAFF. V usage is TRBV6-5 and J usage is TRBJ1-1; tentatively, D is TRBD1 (6 bases). The CDR3 spans 15 residues. V was clipped by 5 bases and J by 4 bases, with 17 bases between them. The germline V gene encodes CDR1 MNHEY and CDR2 SVGAGI.

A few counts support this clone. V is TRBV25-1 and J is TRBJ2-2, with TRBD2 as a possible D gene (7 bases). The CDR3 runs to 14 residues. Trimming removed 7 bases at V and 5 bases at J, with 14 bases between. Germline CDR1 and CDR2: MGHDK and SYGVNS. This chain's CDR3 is CASILGGRTGELFF. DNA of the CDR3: TGTGCCAGCATTCTGGGGGGGCGGACCGGGGAGCTGTTTTTT.

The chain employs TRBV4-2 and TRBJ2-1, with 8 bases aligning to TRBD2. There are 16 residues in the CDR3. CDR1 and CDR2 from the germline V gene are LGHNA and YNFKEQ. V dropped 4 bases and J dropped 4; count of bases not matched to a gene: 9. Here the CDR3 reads CASSRIAGRTYNEQFF. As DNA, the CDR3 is TGTGCCAGCAGCCGGATAGCGGGGAGAACTTACAATGAGCAGTTCTTC.

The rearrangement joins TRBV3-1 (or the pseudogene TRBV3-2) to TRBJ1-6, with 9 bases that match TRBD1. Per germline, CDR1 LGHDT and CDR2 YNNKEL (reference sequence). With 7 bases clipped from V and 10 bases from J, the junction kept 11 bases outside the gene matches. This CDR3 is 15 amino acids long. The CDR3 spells CASTRGTGISSPLHF. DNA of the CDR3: TGTGCCAGCACCAGAGGGACAGGGATTAGCTCACCCCTCCACTTT.

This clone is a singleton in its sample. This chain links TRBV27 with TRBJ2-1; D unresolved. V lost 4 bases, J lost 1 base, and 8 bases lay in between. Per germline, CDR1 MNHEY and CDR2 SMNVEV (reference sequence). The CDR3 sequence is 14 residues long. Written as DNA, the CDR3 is TGTGCCAGCAGTTCATTTGGATCCTACAATGAGCAGTTCTTC. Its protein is CASSSFGSYNEQFF.

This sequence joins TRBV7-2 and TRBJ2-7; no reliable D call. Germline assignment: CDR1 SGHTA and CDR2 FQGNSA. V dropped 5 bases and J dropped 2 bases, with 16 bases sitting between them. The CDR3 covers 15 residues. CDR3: CASSHTWPAPYEQYF. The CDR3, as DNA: TGTGCCAGCAGCCACACTTGGCCAGCCCCCTACGAGCAGTACTTC.

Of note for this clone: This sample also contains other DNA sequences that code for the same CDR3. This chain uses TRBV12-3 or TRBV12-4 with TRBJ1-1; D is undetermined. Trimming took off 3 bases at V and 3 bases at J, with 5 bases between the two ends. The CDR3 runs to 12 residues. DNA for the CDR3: TGTGCCAGCAGTTTGGTGGACACTGAAGCTTTCTTT. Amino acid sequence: CASSLVDTEAFF.

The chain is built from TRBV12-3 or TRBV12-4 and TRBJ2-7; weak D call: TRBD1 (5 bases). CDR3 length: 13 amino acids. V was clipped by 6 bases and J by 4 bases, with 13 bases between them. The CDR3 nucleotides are TGTGCCAGCAGACGAACAGGAGAGTACGAGCAGTACTTC. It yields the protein CASRRTGEYEQYF.

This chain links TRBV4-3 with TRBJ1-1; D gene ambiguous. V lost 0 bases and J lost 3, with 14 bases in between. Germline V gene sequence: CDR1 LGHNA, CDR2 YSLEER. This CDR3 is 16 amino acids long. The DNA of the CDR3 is TGCGCCAGCAGCCAAGACTTAGCGCGGACCTACACTGAAGCTTTCTTT. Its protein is CASSQDLARTYTEAFF.

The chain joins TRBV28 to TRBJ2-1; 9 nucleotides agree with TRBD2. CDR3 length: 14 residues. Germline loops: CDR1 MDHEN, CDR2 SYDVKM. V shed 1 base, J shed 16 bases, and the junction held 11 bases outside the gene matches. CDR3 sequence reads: CASSLFIAGVMIFF. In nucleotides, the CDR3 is TGTGCCAGCAGTTTATTCATAGCGGGAGTTATGATTTTCTTC.

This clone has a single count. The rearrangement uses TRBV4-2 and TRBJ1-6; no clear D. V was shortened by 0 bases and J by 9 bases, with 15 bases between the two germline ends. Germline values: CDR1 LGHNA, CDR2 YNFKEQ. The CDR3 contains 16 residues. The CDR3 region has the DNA TGTGCCAGCAGCCAAGATCCACGGGGAGGGTTTTCACCCCTCCACTTT. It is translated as CASSQDPRGGFSPLHF.

CDR3 sequence: CASQGSSGNTIYF. The CDR3 DNA reads as TGCGCCAGCCAGGGAAGCTCTGGAAACACCATATATTTT. The chain joins TRBV5-1 to TRBJ1-3, with a possible D match to TRBD1 (5 bases). Trimming removed 7 bases from V and 0 bases from J, with 8 bases in between. The germline V gene encodes CDR1 SGHRS and CDR2 YFSETQ. The CDR3 has 13 amino acids.

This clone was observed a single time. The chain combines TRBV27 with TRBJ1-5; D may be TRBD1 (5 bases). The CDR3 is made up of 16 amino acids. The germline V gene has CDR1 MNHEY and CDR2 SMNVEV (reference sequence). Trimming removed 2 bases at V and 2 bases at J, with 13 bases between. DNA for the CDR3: TGTGCCAGCAGTTTAAGCGGGGGGTATGGCAATCAGCCCCAGCATTTT. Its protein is CASSLSGGYGNQPQHF.

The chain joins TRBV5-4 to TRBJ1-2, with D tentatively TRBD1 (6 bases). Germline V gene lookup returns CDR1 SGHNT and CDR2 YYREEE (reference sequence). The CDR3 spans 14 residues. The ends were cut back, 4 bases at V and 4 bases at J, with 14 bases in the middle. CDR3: CASSHRLTGYGYTF. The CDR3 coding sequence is TGTGCCAGCAGCCATCGCCTGACAGGCTATGGCTACACCTTC.

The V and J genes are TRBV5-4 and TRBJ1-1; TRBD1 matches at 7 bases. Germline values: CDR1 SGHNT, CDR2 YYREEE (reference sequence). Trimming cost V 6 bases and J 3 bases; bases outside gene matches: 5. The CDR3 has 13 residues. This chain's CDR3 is CASTPGGHTEAFF. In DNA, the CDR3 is TGTGCCAGCACCCCAGGGGGGCACACTGAAGCTTTCTTT.

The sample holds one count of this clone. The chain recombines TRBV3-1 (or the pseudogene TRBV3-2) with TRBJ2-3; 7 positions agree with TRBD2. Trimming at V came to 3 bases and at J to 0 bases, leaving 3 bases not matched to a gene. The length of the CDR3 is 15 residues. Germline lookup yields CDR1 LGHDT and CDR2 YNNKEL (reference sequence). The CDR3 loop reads CASSHLAASTDTQYF. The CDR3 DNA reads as TGTGCCAGCAGCCACCTAGCGGCCAGCACAGATACGCAGTATTTT.

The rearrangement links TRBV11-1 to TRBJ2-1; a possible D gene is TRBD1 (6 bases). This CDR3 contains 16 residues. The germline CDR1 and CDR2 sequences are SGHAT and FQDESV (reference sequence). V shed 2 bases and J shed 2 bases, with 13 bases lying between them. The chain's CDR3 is CASSLRLGQTYNEQFF. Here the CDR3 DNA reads TGTGCCAGCAGCTTAAGATTAGGACAGACCTACAATGAGCAGTTCTTC.